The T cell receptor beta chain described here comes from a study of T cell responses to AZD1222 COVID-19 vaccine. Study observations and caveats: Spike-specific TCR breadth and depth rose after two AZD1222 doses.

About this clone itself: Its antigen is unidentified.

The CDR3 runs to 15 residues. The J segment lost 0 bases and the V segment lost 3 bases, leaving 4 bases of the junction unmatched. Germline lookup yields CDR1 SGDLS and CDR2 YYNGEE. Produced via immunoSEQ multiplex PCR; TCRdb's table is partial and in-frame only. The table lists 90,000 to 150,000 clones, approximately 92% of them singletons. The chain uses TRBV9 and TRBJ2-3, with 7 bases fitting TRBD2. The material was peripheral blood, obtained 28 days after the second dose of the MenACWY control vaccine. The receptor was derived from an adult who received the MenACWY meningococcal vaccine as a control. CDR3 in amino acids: CASSAVAGSTDTQYF. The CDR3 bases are TGTGCCAGCAGCGCTGTAGCGGGTAGCACAGATACGCAGTATTTT.